This section outlines one T cell receptor beta chain sequence together with its context. Its specificity is unknown. Germline V gene lookup returns CDR1 SGHRS and CDR2 YFSETQ. After removal of 0 bases from V and 3 bases from J, the junction contained 5 bases not matched to a gene. The CDR3 is made up of 16 amino acids. The PCR made use of 60 Vbeta and 13 Jbeta primers. TCRdb's table, derived via immunoSEQ multiplex PCR, lists solely in-frame clones and lacks some. Recorded here are around 76,000 clones; the top ten clones represent under 1.5%. This specimen comes from a study of cytomegalovirus exposure and HLA in healthy donors. Overall study findings and caveats: One variant, a missense change in DCLRE1C, was linked in a later analysis to TCR beta V- and J-gene trimming. Reports credit the classifier with highly specific, highly sensitive diagnosis of cytomegalovirus status.

The receptor was isolated from a woman between 55 and 75 years old in good health and CMV-seronegative. The chain recombines TRBV5-1 with TRBJ2-1; 8 nucleotides agree with TRBD2. Sequenced input: PBMCs. CDR3 sequence: CASSLAGGQGYNEQFF. The CDR3 DNA sequence: TGCGCCAGCAGCTTGGCGGGGGGGCAGGGCTACAATGAGCAGTTCTTC.